This passage covers 18 T cell receptor beta chains from one sample sequenced in a study of beta chain features in type 1 diabetes. Findings and limits, study-wide: In every one of the four CD4+ subsets, TCRB CDR3s were moderately but significantly shorter in Type 1 diabetes patients.

Antigen specificity for these receptors is unknown. The authors reverse transcribed all of the isolated RNA, so sequencing captured expressed TCRB transcripts. Profiled with immunoSEQ multiplex PCR; TCRdb holds only in-frame clones, not every one. The data show 150,000 to 200,000 clones, with 6.5% to 9.5% seen just once and around 0.9% held by the top ten. The source material was central memory CD4+ T cells from blood. Source of these receptors: a woman aged 35 to 49 with type 1 diabetes.

There are a few counts of this clone. V is TRBV4-3 and J is TRBJ1-5; TRBD1 matches at 10 bases. The V gene's germline CDR1 is LGHNA and CDR2 YSLEER. CDR3 length: 17 residues. V shed 0 bases, J shed 7 bases, and the junction held 9 bases outside the gene matches. CDR3 in amino acids: CASSQDSRQGAKQPQHF. The CDR3 bases are TGCGCCAGCAGCCAAGATTCGAGACAGGGGGCAAAGCAGCCCCAGCATTTT.

This clone has more than one count but fewer than ten. The chain couples TRBV5-5 to TRBJ2-7; TRBD2 matches at 10 bases. V trimming: 1 base; J trimming: 7 bases; junction bases outside the gene matches: 5. The length of the CDR3 is 14 residues. Germline CDR1 and CDR2: SGHKS and YYEKEE (reference sequence). The CDR3 DNA sequence: TGTGCCAGCAGCTTGACTAGCGGGGTAAGGGAGCAGTACTTC. This codes for CASSLTSGVREQYF.

This chain joins TRBV7-8 and TRBJ2-3, with 9 positions matching TRBD2. From germline, CDR1 is SGHVS and CDR2 FQNEAQ. V trimming: 1 base; J trimming: 1 base; junction bases outside the gene matches: 3. The CDR3 covers 16 residues. The CDR3 here is CASSLGRTSGTDTQYF. The CDR3 DNA sequence: TGTGCCAGCAGCTTAGGAAGGACTAGCGGCACAGATACGCAGTATTTT.

This rearrangement joins TRBV14 to TRBJ1-2; D not certain. The V gene lost 3 bases and the J gene lost 4 bases, with 15 bases spanning the gap. The CDR3 covers 15 residues. CDR1 and CDR2 from the germline V gene are SGHDN and FVKESK. The DNA of the CDR3 is TGTGCCAGCAGCCAGGAGGACGGCCTGAGCTATGGCTACACCTTC. Translation: CASSQEDGLSYGYTF.

This clone was recorded a few times. This chain uses TRBV28 with TRBJ1-2; 7 positions match TRBD1. V lost 8 bases, J lost 4 bases, and 13 bases stayed unmatched. In germline, CDR1 is MDHEN, CDR2 SYDVKM. This CDR3 has 15 amino acids. CDR3 region: CASSLGQRSLYGYTF. The CDR3 DNA reads TGTGCCAGCTCACTGGGACAGCGTTCCCTCTATGGCTACACCTTC.

This clone was seen only a few times. This sequence joins TRBV4-3 and TRBJ2-7, with 8 bases fitting TRBD1. V lost 2 bases and J lost 3; bases outside the gene matches: 6. This CDR3 is built from 15 residues. Germline CDR1 LGHNA, CDR2 YSLEER. The CDR3 loop is CASSQKVTGDYEQYF. The CDR3 bases are TGCGCCAGCAGCCAAAAGGTGACAGGGGACTACGAGCAGTACTTC.

This sequence joins TRBV19 and TRBJ2-2; 7 bases agree with TRBD1. J was trimmed by 6 bases and V by 6 bases; bases with no gene match: 4. The length of the CDR3 is 13 residues. CDR1 and CDR2 (germline): LNHDA, SQIVND (reference sequence). CDR3 amino acids: CASREGGPGELFF. CDR3 nucleotide sequence: TGTGCCAGTAGGGAAGGGGGCCCCGGGGAGCTGTTTTTT.

This clone was counted only a few times. The gene calls are TRBV7-3 and TRBJ1-1; D is undetermined. The ends were cut back, 5 bases at V and 2 bases at J, with 9 bases in the middle. The CDR3 loop spans 13 amino acids. Germline V gives CDR1 SGHTA, CDR2 FQGTGA. The CDR3 region is CASSPGRNTEAFF. CDR3 sequence (DNA): TGTGCCAGCAGCCCCGGGAGAAACACTGAAGCTTTCTTT.

This clone occurred a few times. This chain links TRBV20-1 with TRBJ1-2; D gene ambiguous. CDR3 length equals 11 residues. CDR1 DFQATT and CDR2 SNEGSKA come from the germline V gene (reference sequence). Trimming took 4 bases from V and 8 from J, leaving 11 bases between them. This CDR3 reads CSATDRRGYTF. For the CDR3, the DNA is TGCAGTGCTACTGACCGGAGAGGCTACACCTTC.

CDR3 amino acids: CASSADSSNQPQHF. CDR3 nucleotide sequence: TGTGCCAGCAGCGCTGACAGTTCGAATCAGCCCCAGCATTTT. The chain carries TRBV6-6 and TRBJ1-5, with D possibly being TRBD1 (5 bases). The CDR3 is 14 residues long. CDR1 is MNHNY, CDR2 SVGAGI, per germline (reference sequence). Trimming took off 6 bases at V and 4 bases at J, with 13 bases between the two ends.

In this sample, this clone turned up a few times. The chain combines TRBV11-1 with TRBJ2-1, with D tentatively TRBD2 (5 bases). The V gene's germline CDR1 is SGHAT and CDR2 FQDESV (reference sequence). This CDR3 is built from 12 residues. V lost 5 bases, J lost 15 bases, and 17 bases lay in between. The CDR3 protein is CASSPPVGVAFF. In nucleotides, the CDR3 is TGTGCCAGCAGCCCCCCCGTGGGAGTTGCGTTCTTC.

A few counts support this clone. The V gene is TRBV28, the J gene TRBJ1-4; D not resolved. The CDR3 runs to 12 residues. Germline V gene data show CDR1 as MDHEN and CDR2 as SYDVKM. Trimming cost V 5 bases and J 6 bases, with 7 bases left between them. The CDR3 bases are TGTGCCAGCAGTCCTACCCATGAAAAACTGTTTTTT. Amino acid sequence: CASSPTHEKLFF.

This clone was observed a few times. The chain couples TRBV9 to TRBJ1-6; 7 positions match TRBD1. The length of the CDR3 is 14 residues. J was trimmed by 11 bases and V by 3 bases; bases with no gene match: 8. Germline values: CDR1 SGDLS, CDR2 YYNGEE. CDR3 nucleotide sequence: TGTGCCAGCAGCGAGGGACAGAGGCTTGCACCCCTCCACTTT. It translates to CASSEGQRLAPLHF.

This clone was seen a handful of times. DNA for the CDR3: TGTGCCAGCAGTTTGGGGCAGTATAGTGGCTACACCTTC. Translated: CASSLGQYSGYTF. The genes are TRBV28 and TRBJ1-2, with D perhaps matching TRBD1 (5 bases). The germline CDR1 and CDR2 sequences are MDHEN and SYDVKM. This CDR3 region has 13 residues. Trimming shortened V by 3 bases and J by 7 bases, and 12 bases separated the two germline ends.

The CDR3 sequence is CASSFGDIDTQYF. The DNA of the CDR3 is TGTGCCAGCAGCTTTGGAGATATAGATACGCAGTATTTT. The V and J genes are TRBV5-4 and TRBJ2-3; D gene ambiguous. The CDR3 spans 13 residues. CDR1 is SGHNT and CDR2 is YYREEE in the germline V gene (reference sequence). V lost 2 bases and J lost 5, with 9 bases in between.

The chain is built from TRBV5-4 and TRBJ2-5; tentatively, D is TRBD1 (6 bases). V dropped 2 bases and J dropped 4 bases, with 15 bases sitting between them. Germline assignment: CDR1 SGHNT and CDR2 YYREEE (reference sequence). The CDR3 runs 15 residues. In DNA, the CDR3 is TGTGCCAGCAGCTTAAGGGGGACCCGGGGAGAGACCCAGTACTTC. As protein: CASSLRGTRGETQYF.

This clone has a count of ten or more. V usage is TRBV30 and J usage is TRBJ2-5; TRBD1 is a possible D gene (5 bases). CDR3 length: 14 amino acids. The V end lost 7 bases, the J end lost 7 bases, and 22 bases lay between the germline ends. CDR1 and CDR2 (germline): GTSNPN, SVGIG (reference sequence). The DNA for the CDR3 is TGTGCCTCCACTCTGCAGGGTAACCCCCGGACCCAGTACTTC. Translated: CASTLQGNPRTQYF. Full variable domain (rest looked up from reference TRBV30 and TRBJ2-5): SQTIHQWPATLVQPVGSPLSLECTVEGTSNPNLYWYRQAAGRGLQLLFYSVGIGQISSEVPQNLSASRPQDRQFILSSKKLLLSDSGFYLCASTLQGNPRTQYFGPGTRLLVL.

The chain links TRBV9 to TRBJ1-5; 8 bases line up with TRBD1. Germline values: CDR1 SGDLS, CDR2 YYNGEE. This CDR3 has 15 amino acids. V dropped 0 bases and J dropped 6; count of bases not matched to a gene: 5. The CDR3 bases are TGTGCCAGCAGCGTAGGGACAGGGATAGGTCAGCCCCAGCATTTT. Translated: CASSVGTGIGQPQHF.